This TCR beta chain was retrieved from a study of OX40 agonist ivuxolimab in advanced cancers. The wider study: The group had a mean age of approximately 60 years, ranged from roughly 23 to 79, and was 80% to 85% male.

V dropped 0 bases and J dropped 5 bases, with 7 bases sitting between them. Germline V CDR1 and CDR2: KGHSH, LQKENI. The CDR3 is 14 residues long. Concerning this clone: As yet, its antigen is unknown.

The method was immunoSEQ multiplex PCR; TCRdb's version includes in-frame clones alone and lacks a portion of them. The sample lists some 66,000 clones; roughly four fifths were seen once. At baseline, cycle 4 day 1, and cycle 7 day 1, blood was sampled. General study points: Expanded clones were, on average, more numerous among CD8+ T cells than CD4+. Both CD4+ and CD8+ T cell populations in blood had undergone clonal expansion by week 6 at 0.1 to 3.0 mg/kg.

This chain uses TRBV18 with TRBJ1-4, with D perhaps TRBD1 (5 bases). This sequence originates from an adult with an advanced solid tumor such as melanoma, head and neck, liver or kidney cancer. The source material was CD4+ or CD8+ T cells sorted from blood, sampled in a trial of the OX40 agonist ivuxolimab. The CDR3 DNA is TGTGCCAGCTCACCACCGGGACGGAATGAAAAACTGTTTTTT. Translation: CASSPPGRNEKLFF.